A selection of T cell receptor beta chains follows, all from one sample in a study of early stage breast cancer tumors. Sequencing used immunoSEQ multiplex PCR; TCRdb keeps in-frame clones, though not all of them. The sample carries about 50,000 clones, about three quarters recorded once. Sequencing input: blood. All receptors come from a person in their thirties with breast cancer. Each CDR3 is given with its conserved first and last residue. The order of the fields is CDR3 protein, CDR3 DNA, J gene, V gene, clone size, D gene. A D gene is named only where the DNA matches it firmly. The size entry is marked missing in some rows and otherwise reads once, few, many or a size class.

CASSPTVISGNTIYF,TGCGCCAGCAGCCCGACAGTGATCTCTGGAAACACCATATATTTT,TRBJ1-3,TRBV5-1,.,.
CASSPFTGSSDYGYTF,TGTGCCAGCAGTCCTTTCACAGGGTCTTCGGACTATGGCTACACCTTC,TRBJ1-2,TRBV5-6,few,.
CASSSTSGWAETQYF,TGCGCCAGCAGCTCGACTAGCGGGTGGGCAGAGACCCAGTACTTC,TRBJ2-5,TRBV5-1,.,TRBD2
CASSRDQLPGRAFF,TGTGCCAGCAGCCGGGACCAGCTACCGGGGCGGGCTTTCTTT,TRBJ1-1,TRBV5-6,.,.
CASSPNLSRMSEGYTF,TGTGCCAGCTCACCGAATTTGAGCAGGATGAGTGAGGGCTACACCTTC,TRBJ1-2,TRBV18,.,.
CASSPGLAGGGDTQYF,TGTGCCAGCTCACCGGGACTAGCGGGAGGAGGGGATACGCAGTATTTT,TRBJ2-3,TRBV18,.,TRBD2
CASNLRRGPRIQETQYF,TGTGCCAGCAACCTCAGGAGGGGACCGAGGATCCAAGAGACCCAGTACTTC,TRBJ2-5,TRBV9,.,.
CASSELLAKNIQYF,TGTGCCAGCTCCGAACTACTAGCCAAAAACATTCAGTACTTC,TRBJ2-4,TRBV6-5,.,.
CASSLVSGASSYEQYF,TGTGCCAGCAGCTTAGTATCGGGGGCAAGCTCCTACGAGCAGTACTTC,TRBJ2-7,TRBV7-8,.,.
CAWSVDEQFF,TGTGCCTGGAGTGTTGATGAGCAGTTCTTC,TRBJ2-1,TRBV30,.,.
CASSEGTSGRPDTQYF,TGCGCCAGCAGTGAAGGGACTAGCGGGAGACCAGATACGCAGTATTTT,TRBJ2-3,TRBV10-2,.,TRBD2
CASRDRDFSGYTF,TGCGCCAGCAGGGACAGAGACTTCAGTGGCTACACCTTC,TRBJ1-2,TRBV10-2,.,.
CASSSGTAYYGYTF,TGTGCCAGCAGTTCCGGGACGGCCTACTATGGCTACACCTTC,TRBJ1-2,TRBV5-6,.,.